Following are 26 T cell receptor beta chains from one sample sequenced in a study of blood T cell repertoires in COVID-19. This table comes from immunoSEQ multiplex PCR, and its TCRdb copy is limited to in-frame clones, with some not included. The repertoire holds about 210,000 clones, roughly 84% seen once, with less than 8% in the top ten. Sequencing input: PBMCs or T cells enriched from blood (not recorded which). All receptors derive from a man aged 30-40 years in a cohort exposed to, infected with or recovered from COVID-19 (not recorded which).

This clone was seen more than once but under ten times. The chain uses TRBV5-1 and TRBJ2-1; D gene unclear. Germline V gene sequence: CDR1 SGHRS, CDR2 YFSETQ. The CDR3 spans 11 residues. The germline V and J ends were trimmed by 2 bases and 10 bases, with 7 bases remaining between them. CDR3 DNA sequence: TGCGCCAGCAGCTTACAAAGAGAGCAGTTCTTC. Amino acids: CASSLQREQFF.

The chain links TRBV23-1 to TRBJ2-5, with 10 bases fitting TRBD1. TRBV23-1 is labeled an ORF, and its function is uncertain. The CDR3 spans 17 residues. Losses at the gene ends were 4 bases for V and 0 bases for J; bases not matched to a gene: 8. The CDR3 is CASSRETGTGDQETQYF. The CDR3 coding sequence is TGCGCCAGCAGTCGTGAGACCGGGACAGGGGACCAAGAGACCCAGTACTTC.

The V call is TRBV2, the J call TRBJ2-1; weak D call: TRBD2 (5 bases). This CDR3 is built from 13 residues. The germline V gene has CDR1 SNHLY and CDR2 FYNNEI. With 5 bases removed from V and 2 bases from J, the gap between germline ends came to 7 bases. The CDR3: CASSPGTYNEQFF. The CDR3 region has the DNA TGTGCCAGCAGTCCCGGGACCTACAATGAGCAGTTCTTC. The full variable domain, completed using reference TRBV2 and TRBJ2-1, is EPEVTQTPSHQVTQMGQEVILRCVPISNHLYFYWYRQILGQKVEFLVSFYNNEISEKSEIFDDQFSVERPDGSNFTLKIRSTKLEDSAMYFCASSPGTYNEQFFGPGTRLTVL.

V is TRBV7-3 and J is TRBJ2-7; the D gene is possibly TRBD2 (6 bases). The V and J ends lost 1 base and 2 bases respectively, with 12 bases between them. The CDR3 runs to 15 residues. The V gene's germline CDR1 is SGHTA and CDR2 FQGTGA. CDR3 sequence (DNA): TGTGCCAGCAGCTTAAACGGGGGAGGAGCCTACGAGCAGTACTTC. Translating gives CASSLNGGGAYEQYF.

This chain uses TRBV28 with TRBJ1-3; 7 bases are a match to TRBD1. This CDR3 region has 16 residues. Germline V CDR1 and CDR2: MDHEN, SYDVKM. With 7 bases clipped from V and 1 base from J, the junction kept 10 bases outside the gene matches. The CDR3 nucleotides are TGTGCCAGCATCAGATCCCCGACAGGGTCTGGAAACACCATATATTTT. Residues: CASIRSPTGSGNTIYF.

The chain joins TRBV27 to TRBJ2-1, with D maybe TRBD2 (6 bases). CDR1 MNHEY and CDR2 SMNVEV come from the germline V gene (reference sequence). The CDR3 totals 16 residues. The V end lost 3 bases, the J end lost 5 bases, and 17 bases lay between the germline ends. CDR3 DNA sequence: TGTGCCAGCAGTTTTTCTGGGGACTCCCAAAACAATGAGCAGTTCTTC. This codes for CASSFSGDSQNNEQFF.

The chain has TRBV5-5 and TRBJ1-2; no clear D gene. The CDR3 is made up of 14 amino acids. Trimming took off 0 bases at V and 4 bases at J, with 10 bases between the two ends. CDR1 is SGHKS, CDR2 YYEKEE, per germline (reference sequence). The CDR3 coding sequence is TGTGCCAGCAGCTTGGCCGGAGCGACCTATGGCTACACCTTC. This encodes CASSLAGATYGYTF.

The V gene is TRBV27, the J gene TRBJ2-7; 10 positions agree with TRBD1. Looked up from germline, CDR1 is MNHEY and CDR2 is SMNVEV (reference sequence). The CDR3 contains 13 residues. Germline trimming cut 4 bases from V and 6 bases from J; bases unmatched to any gene: 3. The CDR3 nucleotides read TGTGCCAGCAGTTGGACAGGGGGGGTCGAGCAGTACTTC. Translated, it gives CASSWTGGVEQYF.

The gene calls are TRBV11-2 and TRBJ1-1; TRBD1 matches 7 bases. This CDR3 region has 17 residues. Germline V CDR1 and CDR2: SGHAT, FQNNGV. The ends lost 5 bases at V and 1 base at J; junction bases unmatched: 13. CDR3 sequence: CASSPDGRGRRNTEAFF. The CDR3 DNA follows: TGTGCCAGCAGCCCCGACGGGAGGGGGCGGAGGAACACTGAAGCTTTCTTT.

This clone was recorded a few times. This rearrangement joins TRBV28 to TRBJ1-2; 9 positions agree with TRBD1. Germline V lookup: CDR1 MDHEN, CDR2 SYDVKM. V lost 11 bases and J lost 1; bases outside the gene matches: 5. The CDR3 is 13 amino acids. The CDR3 is CAGLDRGNYGYTF. CDR3 DNA: TGTGCCGGACTGGACAGGGGTAACTATGGCTACACCTTC.

The chain uses TRBV10-3 and TRBJ1-6, with 9 bases lining up with TRBD1. Germline CDR1 ENHRY, CDR2 SYGVKD. This CDR3 has 15 amino acids. The V and J ends lost 3 bases and 10 bases, in that order; junction bases with no gene match: 7. The CDR3 DNA is TGTGCCATCAGTGACTCTACAGGGGGCGAGTCACCCCTCCACTTT. This sequence encodes CAISDSTGGESPLHF.

This clone is a singleton in its sample. V gene TRBV7-3 combines with J gene TRBJ2-3, with 13 bases fitting TRBD2. The junction had 8 bases not matched to a gene; V was cut back by 5 bases and J by 6 bases. The CDR3 runs 16 residues. Germline V CDR1 and CDR2: SGHTA, FQGTGA. The DNA for the CDR3 is TGTGCCAGCAGCCCGGGACTAGCGGGGCCCCCCGATACGCAGTATTTT. Protein product: CASSPGLAGPPDTQYF.

This chain links TRBV2 with TRBJ1-4, with D perhaps TRBD1 (6 bases). V shed 4 bases and J shed 6 bases, with 15 bases lying between them. The CDR3 totals 15 residues. Germline CDR1 is SNHLY and CDR2 is FYNNEI. This CDR3 reads CASSVVQGWDEKLFF. The CDR3 DNA is TGTGCCAGCAGTGTAGTTCAGGGGTGGGATGAAAAACTGTTTTTT.

This clone was seen a handful of times. The V gene is TRBV12-5, the J gene TRBJ2-2, with 15 bases lining up with TRBD2. Looked up from germline, CDR1 is LGHNT and CDR2 is FRNRAP. V trimming: 7 bases; J trimming: 4 bases; junction bases outside the gene matches: 19. This CDR3 spans 21 amino acids. This CDR3 reads CASALRSLGLAGGPGTGELFF. The CDR3 DNA is TGTGCTAGTGCCCTGAGGAGCCTCGGACTAGCGGGAGGGCCCGGCACCGGGGAGCTGTTTTTT.

CDR3 coding DNA: TGCGCCAGCAGCTTGGACAGACGAAACTATGGCTACACCTTC. As protein: CASSLDRRNYGYTF. This chain connects TRBV5-1 to TRBJ1-2; D uncertain. The CDR3 is made up of 14 amino acids. CDR1 is SGHRS, CDR2 YFSETQ, per germline. V was trimmed by 0 bases and J by 2 bases, leaving 8 bases between them.

In its sample, this clone was seen once. The chain couples TRBV19 to TRBJ2-7; TRBD1 aligns across 10 bases. Looked up from germline, CDR1 is LNHDA and CDR2 is SQIVND (reference sequence). The CDR3 spans 16 residues. V was clipped by 4 bases and J by 1 base; unmatched bases: 7. The CDR3 bases are TGTGCCAGTAGTACAACCGGGACAGGGGCTTCCTACGAGCAGTACTTC. Its translation: CASSTTGTGASYEQYF.

This chain connects TRBV13 to TRBJ2-7; D is undetermined. The CDR3 has 14 amino acids. With 0 bases removed from V and 5 bases from J, the gap between germline ends came to 11 bases. Germline V gene data show CDR1 as PRHDT and CDR2 as FYEKMQ (reference sequence). The CDR3 sequence is CASSLGLQENEQYF. In nucleotides, the CDR3 is TGTGCCAGCAGCTTAGGCCTGCAGGAAAACGAGCAGTACTTC.

This chain uses TRBV7-3 with TRBJ2-3, with TRBD2 matching 12 bases. CDR1 is SGHTA and CDR2 is FQGTGA in the germline V gene. The CDR3 consists of 17 residues. Trimming at V came to 1 base and at J to 2 bases, leaving 4 bases not matched to a gene. The chain's CDR3 is CASSLNGLAGLTDTQYF. In nucleotides, the CDR3 is TGTGCCAGCAGCTTAAACGGACTAGCGGGGCTCACAGATACGCAGTATTTT. The full variable domain, its missing parts supplied by reference TRBV7-3 and TRBJ2-3, is GAGVSQTPSNKVTEKGKYVELRCDPISGHTALYWYRQSLGQGPEFLIYFQGTGAADDSGLPNDRFFAVRPEGSVSTLKIQRTERGDSAVYLCASSLNGLAGLTDTQYFGPGTRLTVL.

The chain joins TRBV5-1 to TRBJ2-1; no clear D. This CDR3 is built from 11 residues. Germline V gene sequence: CDR1 SGHRS, CDR2 YFSETQ. V gave up 2 bases and J gave up 6 bases, with 3 bases separating them. In nucleotides, the CDR3 is TGCGCCAGCAGCTTTCTCAATGAGCAGTTCTTC. It codes for CASSFLNEQFF.

The chain joins TRBV9 to TRBJ1-1; 10 bases line up with TRBD1. The CDR3 covers 17 residues. The trim removed 3 bases at V and 4 bases at J, leaving 12 bases unmatched. Per the germline V gene, CDR1 is SGDLS and CDR2 is YYNGEE. CDR3 sequence: CASSDGAGTGVFTEAFF. In DNA form, the CDR3 reads TGTGCCAGCAGCGACGGGGCCGGGACAGGGGTTTTCACTGAAGCTTTCTTT.

The genes are TRBV6-5 and TRBJ2-2; D call uncertain. CDR3 size: 15 residues. Germline CDR1 and CDR2: MNHEY and SVGAGI. Trimming left V 0 bases short and J 6 bases short, with 11 bases between. Here the CDR3 reads CASSYSASSSGELFF. CDR3 in DNA: TGTGCCAGCAGTTACTCGGCTAGTTCCTCCGGGGAGCTGTTTTTT.

The chain links TRBV7-6 to TRBJ1-2; D unclear. Germline V gene data show CDR1 as SGHVS and CDR2 as FNYEAQ. The CDR3 spans 14 residues. Trimming took off 1 base at V and 4 bases at J, with 10 bases between the two ends. The DNA of the CDR3 is TGTGCCAGCAGCTTAGGGCACCGGGGCTATGGCTACACCTTC. Translation: CASSLGHRGYGYTF.

The chain has TRBV7-9 and TRBJ1-1; D unresolved. In germline, CDR1 is SEHNR, CDR2 FQNEAQ (reference sequence). The CDR3 is 18 amino acids. V was trimmed by 2 bases and J by 1 base, leaving 20 bases between them. CDR3 DNA sequence: TGTGCCAGCAGCTTACTAGATGCTAGAAGTCCGGGGAACACTGAAGCTTTCTTT. It specifies CASSLLDARSPGNTEAFF.

This clone was seen more than once but under ten times. The chain has TRBV3-1 (or the pseudogene TRBV3-2) and TRBJ1-2, with 10 positions matching TRBD1. This CDR3 spans 17 amino acids. Per germline, CDR1 LGHDT and CDR2 YNNKEL (reference sequence). After removal of 4 bases from V and 4 bases from J, the junction contained 12 bases not matched to a gene. Here the CDR3 DNA reads TGTGCCAGCAGCCGCAACTTAGGGACAGGGGTCTCCTATGGCTACACCTTC. As protein: CASSRNLGTGVSYGYTF.

The J gene is TRBJ1-1, the V gene TRBV14; 8 positions match TRBD1. Trimming cost V 5 bases and J 4 bases; bases outside gene matches: 9. Germline V CDR1 and CDR2: SGHDN, FVKESK. The CDR3 contains 15 residues. CDR3 region: CASSLRTGRVTEAFF. For the CDR3, the DNA is TGTGCCAGCAGCTTAAGGACAGGGAGGGTCACTGAAGCTTTCTTT.

The chain joins TRBV20-1 to TRBJ1-5, with TRBD1 matching 10 bases. The CDR3 runs to 16 residues. Germline V gene data show CDR1 as DFQATT and CDR2 as SNEGSKA (reference sequence). Unmatched junction bases numbered 12, after V lost 3 bases and J lost 7 bases. DNA for the CDR3: TGCAGTGCTAGTCCCTGGACGACAGGGGGCCGGCAGCCCCAGCATTTT. Translation gives CSASPWTTGGRQPQHF.